This T cell receptor beta chain was identified in a study of shared clonotypes between healthy human individuals. Background on the study: With ages of 18 to 49, the donors were two women and three men.

The deep-level immunoSEQ assay was used. Using immunoSEQ multiplex PCR, the repertoire was profiled, and TCRdb retains in-frame clones only, with some absent. Of approximately 120,000 clones detected, over 65% appear once; the ten largest clones hold under 25%. Points from the study as a whole: Blood alone was sampled, and tissue repertoires likely differ.

The CDR3 runs to 16 residues. CDR1 MNHEY and CDR2 SMNVEV come from the germline V gene (reference sequence). CD8 memory combined CD45RO+ cells with CCR7-negative CD45RA+ TemRA cells. This clone has only one observation. Its matching antigen is unknown. This likely traces to a read error, being one base from a far larger clone. In the same sample, other DNA sequences code for this CDR3. This clonotype was obtained from a woman between 25 and 40 years old in good health. Specimen: memory CD8+ T cells sorted from blood. Specified subset: CD45RO+ cells pooled with CCR7-negative TemRA cells. The chain couples TRBV27 to TRBJ2-2; TRBD2 matches 9 bases. The CDR3 DNA sequence: TGTGCCAGTAGTTTACTTGCTAGCGGGATTGGCGGGGAGCTGTTTTTT. Translated, it gives CASSLLASGIGGELFF.